Detailed here is one T cell receptor beta chain. The same CDR3 arises from other DNA sequences in this sample as well. This sample is part of a study of blood T cell repertoires in COVID-19. Whole-study context: The study drew acute and convalescent COVID-19 samples from the United States, Italy and Spain.

The junction had 2 bases not matched to a gene; V was cut back by 0 bases and J by 0 bases. The CDR3 runs to 15 residues. Germline V CDR1 and CDR2: SGDLS, YYNGEE. The protocol was immunoSEQ multiplex PCR, while the TCRdb copy is restricted to in-frame clones and leaves out a portion. Of roughly 200,000 clones in the sample, 82% are singletons; the top ten hold about 10%. Adults between about 18 and 89 years of age took part from 20 to 25 US areas. The sample consisted of PBMCs or T cells enriched from blood (not recorded which). The rearrangement uses TRBV9 and TRBJ2-7, with 8 positions matching TRBD2. The receptor's source is a man aged 35-49 years who had recovered from COVID-19. CDR3 coding DNA: TGTGCCAGCAGCGTAGGCAGCGGGAGCTCCTACGAGCAGTACTTC. This sequence encodes CASSVGSGSSYEQYF.